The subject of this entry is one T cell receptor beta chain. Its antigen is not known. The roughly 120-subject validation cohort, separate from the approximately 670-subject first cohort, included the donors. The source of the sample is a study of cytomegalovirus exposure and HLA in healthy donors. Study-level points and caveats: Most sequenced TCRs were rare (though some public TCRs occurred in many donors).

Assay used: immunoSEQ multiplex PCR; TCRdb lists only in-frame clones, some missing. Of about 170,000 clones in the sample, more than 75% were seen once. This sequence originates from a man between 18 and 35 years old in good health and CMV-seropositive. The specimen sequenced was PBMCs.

The CDR3 here is CASSLMEGMDTEAFF. The CDR3, as DNA: TGCGCCAGCAGCTTGATGGAGGGAATGGACACTGAAGCTTTCTTT. The chain combines TRBV5-1 with TRBJ1-1; D is uncertain. V lost 1 base and J lost 3, with 13 bases in between. The germline V gene has CDR1 SGHRS and CDR2 YFSETQ. The CDR3 spans 15 residues. The variable domain in full, completed from reference TRBV5-1 and TRBJ1-1, reads KAGVTQTPRYLIKTRGQQVTLSCSPISGHRSVSWYQQTPGQGLQFLFEYFSETQRNKGNFPGRFSGRQFSNSRSEMNVSTLELGDSALYLCASSLMEGMDTEAFFGQGTRLTVV.